The entry below gives a single TCR beta chain sequence along with its context. The source of the sample is a study of T cell responses to AZD1222 COVID-19 vaccine. TCRdb keeps only in-frame clones here, not all; method: immunoSEQ multiplex PCR. The sample carries around 100,000 clones, 88% recorded once. Second-dose intervals near 4 or 12 weeks were combined. V lost 3 bases and J lost 1; bases outside the gene matches: 8. The CDR3 contains 16 residues. CDR1 KGHSH and CDR2 LQKENI come from the germline V gene. V gene TRBV18 combines with J gene TRBJ1-1, with 7 bases that match TRBD1. This receptor was taken from an adult who received the AZD1222 COVID-19 vaccine. Source: peripheral blood, taken 28 days after the second AZD1222 dose. Here the CDR3 DNA reads TGTGCCAGCTCACCTAACCCGGGACAGCCGAACACTGAAGCTTTCTTT. It codes for CASSPNPGQPNTEAFF.